This T cell receptor beta chain was identified in a study of blood T cell repertoires in COVID-19. Study at large: Acute-phase and convalescent COVID-19 samples originated in the United States, Italy and Spain. Sample material is recorded as cDNA or gDNA derived from T cells, B-cell-depleted T cells, or PBMCs.

Original handling: Counts of nucleated cells, estimated from reference gene primer amplification, were obtained. TCRdb's copy holds only in-frame clones and misses some; the assay was immunoSEQ multiplex PCR. V, J and clone size are those of that table, while D and trimming were read from the DNA. The sample lists more than 200,000 clones; approximately 80% were seen once. V lost 7 bases to trimming and J lost 4 bases; unmatched junction nucleotides: 5. The CDR3 totals 13 residues. Per germline, CDR1 LNHDA and CDR2 SQIVND (reference sequence). This TCR derives from a woman of 80 years or more with acute or convalescent COVID-19. The chain recombines TRBV19 with TRBJ2-3; 7 bases map to TRBD1. Sequences were obtained from peripheral blood. The CDR3 spells CASTEGGADTQYF. CDR3 DNA: TGTGCCAGTACGGAAGGGGGCGCAGATACGCAGTATTTT.